This T cell receptor beta chain was identified during a study of blood T cell repertoires in COVID-19. Across the whole study: From the United States, Italy and Spain came samples of acute and convalescent COVID-19. PBMCs, B-cell-depleted T cells, or T cells provided the cDNA or gDNA that made up the material.

Libraries were prepared by immunoSEQ multiplex PCR; TCRdb keeps only in-frame clonotypes and omits some of them. The sample includes about 90,000 clones, 80% to 85% of them seen just once. CDR1 and CDR2 from the germline V gene are MGHDK and SYGVNS. The V segment lost 5 bases and the J segment 5 bases; nucleotides outside the gene matches: 3. This CDR3 region has 12 residues. Material for sequencing was peripheral blood. This receptor was taken from a woman of 80 years or more with active or convalescent COVID-19. The chain links TRBV25-1 to TRBJ2-7, with 7 positions matching TRBD1. The CDR3 sequence is CASSKDRDEQYF. The CDR3 coding sequence is TGTGCCAGCAGTAAAGACAGGGACGAGCAGTACTTC.